This T cell receptor (beta chain) is from a study of blood T cells in healthy people across ages. The CDR3 runs to 15 residues. Germline loops: CDR1 SGHTA, CDR2 FQGNSA. Trimming removed 4 bases from V and 2 bases from J, with 15 bases in between. The second PCR ran roughly 7 to 12 cycles with a sample-barcoded 5' primer and J-beta primers. TCRdb reanalysed the 5' RACE reads using MiXCR and keeps one entry per CDR3 protein. Found here are 1.5 million or so distinct CDR3 sequences, 42% of them singletons; the top ten hold approximately 7.9%. The chain is built from TRBV7-2 and TRBJ2-7, with D perhaps matching TRBD1 or TRBD2 (6 bases each). The sample comprised blood. The sequence derives from a woman aged 18-35 years in good health. This CDR3 is CASSSQPGAPYEQYF. The CDR3 coding sequence is TGTGCCAGCAGCTCCCAACCGGGGGCACCCTACGAGCAGTACTTC. The variable domain in full, with the rest retrieved from reference TRBV7-2 and TRBJ2-7, is GAGVSQSPSNKVTEKGKDVELRCDPISGHTALYWYRQSLGQGLEFLIYFQGNSAPDKSGLPSDRFSAERTGGSVSTLTIQRTQQEDSAVYLCASSSQPGAPYEQYFGPGTRLTVT.